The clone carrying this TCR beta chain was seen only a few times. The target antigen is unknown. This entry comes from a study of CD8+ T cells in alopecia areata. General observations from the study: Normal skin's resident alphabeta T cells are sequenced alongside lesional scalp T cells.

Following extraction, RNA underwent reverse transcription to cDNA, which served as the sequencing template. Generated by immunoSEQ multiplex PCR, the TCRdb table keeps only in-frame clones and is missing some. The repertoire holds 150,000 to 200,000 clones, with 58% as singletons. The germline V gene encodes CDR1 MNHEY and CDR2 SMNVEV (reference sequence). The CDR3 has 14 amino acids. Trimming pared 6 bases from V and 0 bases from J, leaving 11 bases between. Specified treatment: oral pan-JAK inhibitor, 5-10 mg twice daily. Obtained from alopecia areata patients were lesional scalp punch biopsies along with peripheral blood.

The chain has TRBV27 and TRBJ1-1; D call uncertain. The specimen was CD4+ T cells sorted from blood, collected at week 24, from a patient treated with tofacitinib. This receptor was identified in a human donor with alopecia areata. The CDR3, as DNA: TGTGCCAGCAGCGGATCCGGCTTGAACACTGAAGCTTTCTTT. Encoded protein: CASSGSGLNTEAFF.